This TCR beta chain was observed in a study of radiotherapy plus CTLA-4 blockade in lung cancer. Whole-study context: About 17% of enrolled patients responded objectively, and roughly 31% had disease control. General observations from the study: In blood, after radiotherapy plus ipilimumab, tumor-derived TCR clones expanded.

Here immunoSEQ multiplex PCR was the method, and the copy in TCRdb shows in-frame clones only, minus some. The data show more than 40,000 clones, around 69% seen once. The CDR3 sequence is 15 residues long. V shed 5 bases and J shed 6 bases, with 17 bases lying between them. Germline CDR1 SGHAT, CDR2 FQNNGV. Points on this clone: The antigen is undetermined.

The starting material was peripheral blood, obtained from a patient treated with radiotherapy plus ipilimumab. This TCR was recovered from a human donor with non-small cell lung cancer who had stable disease on radiotherapy plus ipilimumab. The V call is TRBV11-2, the J call TRBJ1-5; D is uncertain. CDR3 sequence: CASSPDPGGGQPQHF. CDR3 sequence (DNA): TGTGCCAGCAGCCCCGACCCCGGCGGAGGTCAGCCCCAGCATTTT.